The rows below give T cell receptor beta chains drawn from one sample of a study of blood T cell repertoires in COVID-19. Clones were sequenced by immunoSEQ multiplex PCR, and TCRdb holds only the in-frame ones, with some missing. The data hold roughly 300,000 clones, with around four fifths observed a single time. Sequenced sample: peripheral blood. These receptor sequences come from a woman aged 45-65 years with acute or convalescent COVID-19. The CDR3 runs from the conserved cysteine through the conserved F or W. D genes are given only for firm matches. Some rows mark clone size as missing; the rest say once, few, many or name a class of expanded clone.

CDR3aa	CDR3nt	abundance	v_gene	j_gene	len	d_gene
CASSLIGGEVNGNTIYF	TGTGCCAGCAGCTTAATCGGGGGGGAAGTGAATGGAAACACCATATATTTT	-	TRBV7-2	TRBJ1-3	17	-
CASSPGQTTNYGYTF	TGTGCCAGCTCACCGGGACAGACTACTAACTATGGCTACACCTTC	-	TRBV18	TRBJ1-2	15	TRBD1
CASSFVTGRETQYF	TGTGCCAGCAGCTTTGTGACAGGGCGAGAGACCCAGTACTTC	once	TRBV5-6	TRBJ2-5	14	TRBD1
CSARSDNEQFF	TGCAGTGCTAGAAGCGACAATGAGCAGTTCTTC	-	TRBV20-1	TRBJ2-1	11	-
CASSLGDSSLYGYTF	TGTGCCAGCAGTTTGGGCGACAGCTCCCTCTATGGCTACACCTTC	-	TRBV6-5	TRBJ1-2	15	-
CASTKSTGKDGYTF	TGTGCCAGCACCAAATCGACAGGGAAAGATGGCTACACCTTC	-	TRBV2	TRBJ1-2	14	TRBD1
CASSLGGAGGWYEQYF	TGTGCCAGCAGCTTAGGAGGGGCGGGAGGGTGGTACGAGCAGTACTTC	-	TRBV7-2	TRBJ2-7	16	TRBD2
CASSGNGGDEQYF	TGTGCCAGCAGCGGAAACGGCGGGGACGAGCAGTACTTC	many	TRBV9	TRBJ2-7	13	-
CASSINSGTGELFF	TGTGCCAGCAGCATCAATTCAGGGACCGGGGAGCTGTTTTTT	-	TRBV7-9	TRBJ2-2	14	-
CASSLGGGGELFF	TGTGCCAGCAGCTTAGGCGGGGGCGGGGAGCTGTTTTTT	-	TRBV11-3	TRBJ2-2	13	TRBD2
CASSRTSAGTGELFF	TGTGCCAGCAGCCGGACTAGCGCAGGGACCGGGGAGCTGTTTTTT	once	TRBV6-2/TRBV6-3	TRBJ2-2	15	TRBD2
CASSESGASTDTQYF	TGCGCCAGCAGTGAGTCGGGGGCGAGCACAGATACGCAGTATTTT	-	TRBV10-1	TRBJ2-3	15	-